This entry features one TCR beta chain sequence. It lacks a known antigen. The input lacks base qualities; no much larger clone sits a single base away. Receptors were amplified or captured by the immunoSEQ multiplex PCR assay. For most patients, genomic DNA was subjected to high-throughput TCR-beta CDR3 sequencing by Adaptive Biotechnologies. Turning to the authors' computational methods: TCR sequencing data for 15 to 20 patients were retrieved from Adaptive's ImmunoSEQ software; three other patients were processed with MiXCR and VDJtools. CDR3 nucleotide sequences shared by donor and recipient were removed because the origin of these sequences could not be assigned. At least 2-fold expansion over unstimulated cells and a minimum CFSE-low frequency of 0.002% (template counts) or 0.001% (read counts) were required for clones to be classified as alloreactive. A clone was considered mappable if detected in the sequenced pre-transplant spleen, lymph node, or MLR CFSE-low populations of the donor or recipient. The cumulative frequency of alloreactive clones was calculated as a percentage of all sequences, weighted by copy number. Sourced from immuneACCESS, this table was stored by TCRdb with only in-frame sequences that have V and J called. A share of the clones is absent; for the studies checked, an unresolved V gene accounts for under half, and the remainder has no known explanation. That table supplies the V and J calls and clone size; D and trimming were determined from the DNA. Recorded for this sample are around 23,000 clones; around 85% of them occurred a single time. The ten biggest clones cover approximately 0.87% of the sample.

The sample comes from a study of graft-versus-host responses after intestinal transplantation (dated by TCRdb to the early 2020s). With respect to the entire study: The transplants that recipients received were multivisceral, liver-intestinal, or isolated intestinal. Anti-thymocyte globulin induction was given to all recipients, followed by maintenance tacrolimus and steroids for two to four years. Graft-versus-host and host-versus-graft alloreactive T cell clones were tracked in the graft, circulation and bone marrow after intestinal transplantation using bulk TCR-beta CDR3 sequencing. Alloreactive clones were identified by sequencing pre-transplant mixed lymphocyte reaction products and comparing these products with unstimulated pre-transplant donor and recipient T cells. Of the approximately 25 intestinal transplant recipients enrolled in the cohort, one of whom was a retransplant, a few patients without pretransplant specimens were excluded. Donor T cell macrochimerism was defined as a peak of at least 4% donor T cells among recipient peripheral blood mononuclear cells. Rather than going through the commercial service, samples from a few later patients were sequenced in-house on an Illumina MiSeq and processed with MiXCR. The investigation overall reported the following: The relatively low number and heterogeneity of intestinal transplant patients limited the conclusions. GvH clones were detected in recipient bone marrow, and some of these GvH clones were observed earlier in ileal mucosa or blood, consistent with an intestinal mucosal origin. In patients with donor T cell macrochimerism, the allografts had high GvH to HvG T cell clonal ratios. Early after transplant, peak levels of circulating GvH clones were found to be associated with declines in HvG clones.

Blood samples were collected up to 4 times in the first month after transplant and then at least monthly when available. CDR1 and CDR2, per the germline V gene, are MDHEN and SYDVKM. The CDR3 spans 14 residues, from the cysteine through the phenylalanine. Only the CDR3 portion is preserved as DNA: 42 bases, with reading frame beginning at the first base. V drops 2 bases and J drops 9 bases, leaving 14 bases in between. Sequencing was performed on PBMCs, taken nearly 470 days after intestinal transplant. The chain employs TRBV28 and TRBJ1-5; TRBD1 is perhaps the D gene, given 5 matching bases. The receptor was isolated from a human patient who received an intestinal transplant, so some T cells may come from the graft donor. The DNA sequence reads TGTGCCAGCAGTTTAGAGGGGCCGGGGGGGCCCCAGCATTTT. Translated, it reads CASSLEGPGGPQHF.